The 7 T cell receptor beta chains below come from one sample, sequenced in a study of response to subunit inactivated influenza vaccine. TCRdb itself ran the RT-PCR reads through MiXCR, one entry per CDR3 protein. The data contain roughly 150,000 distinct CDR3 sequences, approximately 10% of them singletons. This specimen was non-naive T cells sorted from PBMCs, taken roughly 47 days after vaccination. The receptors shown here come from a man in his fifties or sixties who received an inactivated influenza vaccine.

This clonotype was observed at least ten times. The CDR3 region has the DNA TGTGCCAGCAGTCCCCTTGGAAGAGGGGGGTACGAGCAGTACTTC. Translated: CASSPLGRGGYEQYF. The J gene is TRBJ2-7, the V gene TRBV27; the D gene could be TRBD1 or TRBD2 (6 bases each). Germline CDR1 MNHEY, CDR2 SMNVEV (reference sequence). V lost 5 bases to trimming and J lost 4 bases, with 18 bases between them. The CDR3 length is 15 residues.

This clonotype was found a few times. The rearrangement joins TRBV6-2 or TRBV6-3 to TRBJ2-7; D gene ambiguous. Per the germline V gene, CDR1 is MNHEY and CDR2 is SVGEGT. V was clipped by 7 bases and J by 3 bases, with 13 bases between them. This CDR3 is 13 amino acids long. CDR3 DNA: TGTGCCAGCAAGAATCGGAAAGGCTACGAGCAGTACTTC. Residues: CASKNRKGYEQYF.

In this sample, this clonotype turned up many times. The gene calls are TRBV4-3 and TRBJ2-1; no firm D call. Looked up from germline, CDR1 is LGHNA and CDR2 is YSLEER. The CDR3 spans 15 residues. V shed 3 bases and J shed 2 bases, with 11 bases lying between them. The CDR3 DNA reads TGCGCCAGCAGCCAGACCGACTCAACCTACAATGAGCAGTTCTTC. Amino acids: CASSQTDSTYNEQFF.

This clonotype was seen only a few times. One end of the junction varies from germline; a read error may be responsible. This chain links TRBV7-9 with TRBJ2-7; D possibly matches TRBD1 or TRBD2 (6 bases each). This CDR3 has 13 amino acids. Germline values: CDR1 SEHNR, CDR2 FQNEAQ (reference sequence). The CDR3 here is CASSSALAWGAAF. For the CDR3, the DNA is TGTGCCAGCAGCTCAGCTCTGGCGTGGGGGGCGGCCTTC.

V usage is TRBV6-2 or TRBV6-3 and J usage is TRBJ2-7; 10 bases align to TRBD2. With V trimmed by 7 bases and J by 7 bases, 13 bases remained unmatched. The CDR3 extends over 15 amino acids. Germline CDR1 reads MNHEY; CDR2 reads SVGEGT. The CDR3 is CASTLTGTSVGEQYF. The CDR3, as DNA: TGTGCCAGCACCTTAACTGGGACTAGCGTTGGGGAGCAGTACTTC.

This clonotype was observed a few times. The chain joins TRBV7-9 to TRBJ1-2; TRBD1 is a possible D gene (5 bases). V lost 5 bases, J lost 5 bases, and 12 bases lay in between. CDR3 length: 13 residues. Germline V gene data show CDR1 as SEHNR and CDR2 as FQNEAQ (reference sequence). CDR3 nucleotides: TGTGCCAGCAGCGGGCTGCGGGGGTATGGCTACACCTTC. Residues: CASSGLRGYGYTF.

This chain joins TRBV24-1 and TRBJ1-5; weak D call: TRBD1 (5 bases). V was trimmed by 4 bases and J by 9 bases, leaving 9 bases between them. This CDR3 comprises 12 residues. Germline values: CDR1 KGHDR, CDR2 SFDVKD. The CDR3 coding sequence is TGTGCCACCAGTGACAAGGGGTGGCCCCAGCATTTT. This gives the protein CATSDKGWPQHF.